This record concerns one T cell receptor beta chain sequence. The record originates from a study of blood T cell repertoires in COVID-19. Germline CDR1 and CDR2: LGHDT and YNNKEL (reference sequence). The V end lost 5 bases, the J end lost 0 bases, and 11 bases lay between the germline ends. The CDR3 contains 15 residues. The method was immunoSEQ multiplex PCR; TCRdb's version includes in-frame clones alone and lacks a portion of them. The sample includes 150,000 or so clones, 87% of them seen just once. The receptor was isolated from a woman aged 40 to 50 who had been exposed to COVID-19. The genes are TRBV3-1 (or the pseudogene TRBV3-2) and TRBJ1-5, with D perhaps matching TRBD1 (6 bases). Material for sequencing was PBMCs or T cells enriched from blood (not recorded which). CDR3 region: CASSSDSNSNQPQHF. The DNA of the CDR3 is TGTGCCAGCAGCTCGGACAGCAATAGCAATCAGCCCCAGCATTTT.